Below, one T cell receptor (beta chain) is given with its context. This sample is drawn from a study of T cell responses to AZD1222 COVID-19 vaccine. This table comes from immunoSEQ multiplex PCR, and its TCRdb copy is limited to in-frame clones, with some not included. The sample has about 120,000 clones, roughly 90% seen once; the top ten hold more than 2.5%. The CDR3 is 16 amino acids. The ends lost 2 bases at V and 5 bases at J; junction bases unmatched: 12. Germline CDR1 SGDLS, CDR2 YYNGEE. The sample was peripheral blood, taken on day 0 of AZD1222 vaccination. This chain connects TRBV9 to TRBJ2-7, with TRBD1 matching 8 bases. This clonotype was obtained from an adult in good health. CDR3 region: CASSVPPGQGADEQYF. The CDR3 DNA reads as TGTGCCAGCAGCGTCCCACCGGGGCAGGGGGCGGACGAGCAGTACTTC.